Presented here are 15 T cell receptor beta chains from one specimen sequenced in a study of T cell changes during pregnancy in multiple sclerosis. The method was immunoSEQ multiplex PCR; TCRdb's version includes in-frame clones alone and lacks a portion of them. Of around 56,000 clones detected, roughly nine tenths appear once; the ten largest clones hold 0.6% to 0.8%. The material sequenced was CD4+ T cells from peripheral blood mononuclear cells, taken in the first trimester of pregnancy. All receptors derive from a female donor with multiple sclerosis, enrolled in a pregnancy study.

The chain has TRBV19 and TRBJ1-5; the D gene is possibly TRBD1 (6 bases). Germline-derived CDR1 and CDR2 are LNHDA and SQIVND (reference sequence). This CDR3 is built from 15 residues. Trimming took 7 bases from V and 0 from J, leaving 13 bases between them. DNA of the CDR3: TGTGCCAGTACCCCTGGACAGCATAGCAATCAGCCCCAGCATTTT. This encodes CASTPGQHSNQPQHF.

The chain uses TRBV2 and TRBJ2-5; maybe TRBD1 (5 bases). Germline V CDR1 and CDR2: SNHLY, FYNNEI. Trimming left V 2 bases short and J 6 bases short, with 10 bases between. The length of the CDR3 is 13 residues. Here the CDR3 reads CASSENRQQTQYF. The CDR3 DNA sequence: TGTGCCAGCAGTGAAAACAGGCAGCAGACCCAGTACTTC.

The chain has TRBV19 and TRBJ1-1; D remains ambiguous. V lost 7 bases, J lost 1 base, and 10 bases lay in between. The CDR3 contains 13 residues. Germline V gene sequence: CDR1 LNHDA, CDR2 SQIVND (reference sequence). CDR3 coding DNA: TGTGCCAGTACCGTAGTTCCGAACACTGAAGCTTTCTTT. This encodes CASTVVPNTEAFF.

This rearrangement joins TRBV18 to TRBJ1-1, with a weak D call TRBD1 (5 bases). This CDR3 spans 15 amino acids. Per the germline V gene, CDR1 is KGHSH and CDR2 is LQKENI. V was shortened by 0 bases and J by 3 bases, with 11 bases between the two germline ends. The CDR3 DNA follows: TGTGCCAGCTCACCACCGGGGTGGGGGGACACTGAAGCTTTCTTT. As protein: CASSPPGWGDTEAFF.

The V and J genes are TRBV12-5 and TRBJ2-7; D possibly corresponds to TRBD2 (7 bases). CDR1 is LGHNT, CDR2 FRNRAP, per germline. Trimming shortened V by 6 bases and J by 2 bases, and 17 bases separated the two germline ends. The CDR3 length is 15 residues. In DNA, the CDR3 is TGTGCTAGTGGCCTGGGGTCGGGGGGCCCCTACGAGCAGTACTTC. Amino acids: CASGLGSGGPYEQYF.

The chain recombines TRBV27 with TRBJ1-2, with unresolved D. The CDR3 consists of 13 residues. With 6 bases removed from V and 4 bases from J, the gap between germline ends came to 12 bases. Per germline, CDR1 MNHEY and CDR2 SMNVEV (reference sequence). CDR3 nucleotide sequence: TGTGCCAGCAGCCGGGGTAATGCCTATGGCTACACCTTC. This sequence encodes CASSRGNAYGYTF.

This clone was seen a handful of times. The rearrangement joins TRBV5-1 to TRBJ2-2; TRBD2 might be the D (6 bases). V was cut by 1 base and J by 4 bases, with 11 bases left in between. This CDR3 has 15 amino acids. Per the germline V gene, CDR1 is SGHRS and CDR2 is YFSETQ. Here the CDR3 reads CASSLSVGGTGELFF. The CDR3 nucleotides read TGCGCCAGCAGCTTGAGTGTGGGAGGCACCGGGGAGCTGTTTTTT.

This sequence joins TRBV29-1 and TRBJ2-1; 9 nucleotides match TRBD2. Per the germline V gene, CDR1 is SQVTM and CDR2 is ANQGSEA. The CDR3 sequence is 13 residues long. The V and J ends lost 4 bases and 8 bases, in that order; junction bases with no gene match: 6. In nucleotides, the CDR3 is TGCAGCGTTGGAGCGGGGGGCCGGCATGAGCAGTTCTTC. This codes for CSVGAGGRHEQFF.

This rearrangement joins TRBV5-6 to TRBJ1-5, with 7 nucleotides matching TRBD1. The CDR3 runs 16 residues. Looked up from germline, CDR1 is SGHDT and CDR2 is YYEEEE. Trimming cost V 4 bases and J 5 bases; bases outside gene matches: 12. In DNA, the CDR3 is TGTGCCAGCAGCAGGGACACAGGGGCTGGTGATCAGCCCCAGCATTTT. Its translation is CASSRDTGAGDQPQHF.

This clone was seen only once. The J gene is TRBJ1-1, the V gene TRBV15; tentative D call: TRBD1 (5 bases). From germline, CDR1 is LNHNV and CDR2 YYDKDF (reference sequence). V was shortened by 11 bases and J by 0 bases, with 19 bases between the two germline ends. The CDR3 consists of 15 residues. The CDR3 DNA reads TGTGCCGTCCGCAGGGCGTCGGGCATGAACACTGAAGCTTTCTTT. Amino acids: CAVRRASGMNTEAFF.

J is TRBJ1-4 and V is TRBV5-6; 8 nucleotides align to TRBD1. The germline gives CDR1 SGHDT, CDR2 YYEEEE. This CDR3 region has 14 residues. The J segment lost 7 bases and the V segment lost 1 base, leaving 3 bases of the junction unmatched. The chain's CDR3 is CASSLRTGGEKLFF. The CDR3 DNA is TGTGCCAGCAGCTTGAGAACAGGGGGTGAAAAACTGTTTTTT.

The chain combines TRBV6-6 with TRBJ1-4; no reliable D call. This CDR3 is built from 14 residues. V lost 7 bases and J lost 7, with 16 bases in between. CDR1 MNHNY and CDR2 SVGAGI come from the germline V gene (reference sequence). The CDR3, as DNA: TGTGCCAGCATAGGAGGCGGGCCTGGTGAAAAACTGTTTTTT. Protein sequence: CASIGGGPGEKLFF.

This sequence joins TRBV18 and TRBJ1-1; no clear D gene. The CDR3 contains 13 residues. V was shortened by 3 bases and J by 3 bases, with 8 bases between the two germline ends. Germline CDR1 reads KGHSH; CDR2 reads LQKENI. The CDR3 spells CASSPSQDTEAFF. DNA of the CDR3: TGTGCCAGCTCACCCTCGCAGGACACTGAAGCTTTCTTT.

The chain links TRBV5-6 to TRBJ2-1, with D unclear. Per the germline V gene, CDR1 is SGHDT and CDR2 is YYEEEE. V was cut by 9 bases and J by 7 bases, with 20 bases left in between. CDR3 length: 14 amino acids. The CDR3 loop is CATRFLTTLNEQFF. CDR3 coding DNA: TGTGCCACTAGATTCCTCACTACCCTGAATGAGCAGTTCTTC. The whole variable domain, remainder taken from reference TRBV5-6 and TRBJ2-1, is DAGVTQSPTHLIKTRGQQVTLRCSPKSGHDTVSWYQQALGQGPQFIFQYYEEEERQRGNFPDRFSGHQFPNYSSELNVNALLLGDSALYLCATRFLTTLNEQFFGPGTRLTVL.

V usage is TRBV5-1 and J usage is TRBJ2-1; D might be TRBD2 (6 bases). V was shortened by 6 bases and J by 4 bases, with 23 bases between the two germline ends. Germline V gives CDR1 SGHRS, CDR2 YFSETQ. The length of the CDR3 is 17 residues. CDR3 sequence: CASTSQRGVGSYNEQFF. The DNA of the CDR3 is TGCGCCAGCACCAGCCAACGCGGGGTGGGGTCATACAATGAGCAGTTCTTC.